The 21 T cell receptor beta chains reported below all come from one sample, sequenced in a study of metastatic and nonmetastatic thyroid tumors. Each patient went into thyroid surgery without having received any treatment. TCRdb recomputed clones from the PCR reads via MiXCR. This sample carries 20,000 to 25,000 clones, 20% to 25% of them seen once, and the ten largest clones take more than 5.5%. Source material: tumor tissue. These receptor sequences come from a female donor with papillary thyroid cancer or a benign thyroid nodule (not recorded which). Some clones in this sample may be carry-over from other donors' samples.

This chain uses TRBV6-5 with TRBJ2-7; D is ambiguous. V lost 4 bases and J lost 4, with 14 bases in between. The germline V gene has CDR1 MNHEY and CDR2 SVGAGI. The CDR3 is 14 residues long. The CDR3 here is CASSSYDGFYEQYF. CDR3 DNA: TGTGCCAGCAGTTCTTACGACGGATTTTACGAGCAGTACTTC.

This clone is medium-sized within its sample. The V call is TRBV15, the J call TRBJ2-7, with D possibly matching TRBD1 (7 bases). The CDR3 is 15 amino acids. CDR1 is LNHNV and CDR2 is YYDKDF in the germline V gene (reference sequence). Trimming took off 1 base at V and 7 bases at J, with 17 bases between the two ends. The CDR3 DNA reads TGTGCCACCAGCAGAGGCAATAAACCAGGGGGGGAGCAGTACTTC. It translates to CATSRGNKPGGEQYF.

At least ten counts were recorded for this clone. The same CDR3 can be traced to other DNA sequences in this sample. The CDR3 DNA sequence: TGTGCCAGCAGCCCAGAGACTGGGGCCAACGTCCTGACTTTC. It yields the protein CASSPETGANVLTF. The chain couples TRBV3-1 to TRBJ2-6; D gene unclear. This CDR3 has 14 residues. The V gene's germline CDR1 is LGHDT and CDR2 YNNKEL (reference sequence). Trimming pared 4 bases from V and 2 bases from J, leaving 6 bases between.

V is TRBV28 and J is TRBJ1-5; TRBD1 agrees at 8 bases. CDR1 and CDR2 (germline): MDHEN, SYDVKM. The CDR3 covers 15 residues. The trim removed 6 bases at V and 7 bases at J, leaving 11 bases unmatched. CDR3 DNA: TGTGCCAGCAGATATGACAGGGGTCTTAGGCAGCCCCAGCATTTT. Amino acids: CASRYDRGLRQPQHF.

This clone showed up just a few times. V usage is TRBV6-2 or TRBV6-3 and J usage is TRBJ1-1; 8 nucleotides match TRBD1. The CDR3 is 14 residues long. Germline assignment: CDR1 MNHEY and CDR2 SVGEGT. The V and J ends lost 5 bases and 5 bases, in that order; junction bases with no gene match: 7. CDR3 amino acids: CASSRQGIMTEAFF. The CDR3, as DNA: TGTGCCAGCAGTCGACAGGGGATCATGACTGAAGCTTTCTTT.

V usage is TRBV6-2 or TRBV6-3 and J usage is TRBJ2-7; D is perhaps TRBD1 or TRBD2 (5 bases each). V shed 4 bases and J shed 0 bases, with 13 bases lying between them. Looked up from germline, CDR1 is MNHEY and CDR2 is SVGEGT. CDR3 length: 15 residues. CDR3 DNA sequence: TGTGCCAGCAGTTCGGGACGGCTCCGCTCCTACGAGCAGTACTTC. Protein: CASSSGRLRSYEQYF.

V gene TRBV20-1 combines with J gene TRBJ2-7, with 8 positions matching TRBD2. The CDR3 totals 14 residues. The J segment lost 3 bases and the V segment lost 3 bases, leaving 7 bases of the junction unmatched. The V gene's germline CDR1 is DFQATT and CDR2 SNEGSKA (reference sequence). This CDR3 is CSASSGTSHYEQYF. The CDR3 nucleotides are TGCAGTGCTAGTAGCGGGACTAGTCACTACGAGCAGTACTTC.

The chain joins TRBV20-1 to TRBJ2-7; 13 nucleotides line up with TRBD2. This CDR3 has 13 amino acids. V dropped 6 bases and J dropped 4; count of bases not matched to a gene: 3. Germline CDR1 and CDR2: DFQATT and SNEGSKA (reference sequence). In DNA form, the CDR3 reads TGCAGTGCGACGGGACTAGCGGGATACGAGCAGTACTTC. This sequence encodes CSATGLAGYEQYF.

In this sample, this clone turned up many times. V usage is TRBV28 and J usage is TRBJ1-2, with TRBD1 matching 8 bases. J was trimmed by 2 bases and V by 3 bases; bases with no gene match: 2. The germline gives CDR1 MDHEN, CDR2 SYDVKM. CDR3 size: 14 residues. CDR3 protein: CASSFSGGNYGYTF. In DNA form, the CDR3 reads TGTGCCAGCAGTTTTTCAGGGGGCAACTATGGCTACACCTTC.

This clone is medium-sized in the sample. The V gene is TRBV20-1, the J gene TRBJ1-6; 7 bases map to TRBD1. Germline loops: CDR1 DFQATT, CDR2 SNEGSKA (reference sequence). Trimming cost V 0 bases and J 7 bases; bases outside gene matches: 3. The CDR3 sequence is 14 residues long. The CDR3 protein is CSARDLGQNSPLHF. The CDR3, as DNA: TGCAGTGCTAGAGATTTGGGACAGAATTCACCCCTCCACTTT.

This chain uses TRBV24-1 with TRBJ2-7; weak D call: TRBD2 (5 bases). V lost 3 bases and J 1 base, leaving 18 bases between the germline ends. From germline, CDR1 is KGHDR and CDR2 SFDVKD. This CDR3 has 17 residues. The CDR3 nucleotides are TGTGCCACCAGTGATCCGGGATCGGTTCGGGTTTCCTACGAGCAGTACTTC. It codes for CATSDPGSVRVSYEQYF.

This clone has only a few counts. This chain links TRBV6-1 with TRBJ1-1; 10 bases line up with TRBD1. J gave up 5 bases and V 4 bases, and 4 bases lay outside the gene matches. Germline loops: CDR1 MNHNS, CDR2 SASEGT. The CDR3 runs 14 residues. CDR3 in amino acids: CASSGQGAGTEAFF. CDR3 nucleotide sequence: TGTGCCAGCAGTGGACAGGGGGCAGGGACTGAAGCTTTCTTT.

CDR3 DNA: TGCGCCAGCAGCACCCGGACAGAAAACACTGAAGCTTTCTTT. This sequence encodes CASSTRTENTEAFF. The rearrangement joins TRBV4-1 to TRBJ1-1; tentatively, D is TRBD1 (6 bases). The V gene lost 5 bases and the J gene lost 2 bases, with 12 bases spanning the gap. CDR1 and CDR2 from the germline V gene are MGHRA and YSYEKL. CDR3 length: 14 residues.

This clone was seen more than once but under ten times. A much larger clone differs from this one at a single base, so this may be a read error. J is TRBJ2-2 and V is TRBV10-3; perhaps TRBD2 as D (6 bases). Germline loops: CDR1 ENHRY, CDR2 SYGVKD. This CDR3 is 14 amino acids long. Trimming stripped 3 bases from V and 10 bases from J, with 15 bases between. The DNA of the CDR3 is TGTGCCATCAGTGAATTGGGGGGAAGAGTGGAGCTGTTTTTT. Translated, it gives CAISELGGRVELFF.

Concerning this clone: One end of the junction fails to match germline, which may point to a read error. The chain joins TRBV6-1 to TRBJ2-1; D possibly corresponds to TRBD1 (6 bases). Per the germline V gene, CDR1 is MNHNS and CDR2 is SASEGT. CDR3 length: 15 amino acids. CDR3 sequence: CASRTDYGAYNEQLF. The CDR3 DNA reads as TGTGCCAGCCGGACAGACTACGGGGCCTACAATGAGCAGTTATTC.

This rearrangement joins TRBV6-1 to TRBJ2-2, with TRBD1 as a possible D gene (6 bases). The germline V and J ends were trimmed by 6 bases and 9 bases, with 17 bases remaining between them. Germline V gene lookup returns CDR1 MNHNS and CDR2 SASEGT. This CDR3 is 14 amino acids long. This chain's CDR3 is CASRFGQGSRELFF. In DNA form, the CDR3 reads TGTGCCAGCAGGTTCGGCCAGGGGTCCAGGGAGCTGTTTTTT.

This clone has a count of ten or more. This chain joins TRBV5-1 and TRBJ2-1; the D call may be TRBD1 or TRBD2 (5 bases each). Trimming stripped 2 bases from V and 13 bases from J, with 19 bases between. The CDR3 extends over 14 amino acids. CDR1 and CDR2 from the germline V gene are SGHRS and YFSETQ. Here the CDR3 DNA reads TGCGCCAGCAGCTTTGCGCCGACAGAGGGCGGCCAGTTCTTC. Translating it yields CASSFAPTEGGQFF.

This clone was counted between two and nine times. The CDR3 nucleotides read TGTGCCAGCAAGTTCCCCCGGTCCTACGAGCAGTACTTC. It yields the protein CASKFPRSYEQYF. V usage is TRBV28 and J usage is TRBJ2-7, with no clear D. This CDR3 comprises 13 residues. CDR1 MDHEN and CDR2 SYDVKM come from the germline V gene. V was cut by 7 bases and J by 1 base, with 11 bases left in between. The whole variable domain, filled in from reference TRBV28 and TRBJ2-7, reads DVKVTQSSRYLVKRTGEKVFLECVQDMDHENMFWYRQDPGLGLRLIYFSYDVKMKEKGDIPEGYSVSREKKERFSLILESASTNQTSMYLCASKFPRSYEQYFGPGTRLTVT.

The genes are TRBV30 and TRBJ2-1, with no clear D. Per the germline V gene, CDR1 is GTSNPN and CDR2 is SVGIG (reference sequence). The CDR3 is 11 residues long. The ends were cut back, 0 bases at V and 10 bases at J, with 7 bases in the middle. The CDR3 reads CAWSVTGEQFF. The CDR3, as DNA: TGTGCCTGGAGTGTAACTGGGGAGCAGTTCTTC.

V is TRBV3-1 and J is TRBJ1-4; D is undetermined. Trimming stripped 4 bases from V and 10 bases from J, with 16 bases between. The CDR3 has 14 residues. The V gene's germline CDR1 is LGHDT and CDR2 YNNKEL (reference sequence). DNA of the CDR3: TGTGCCAGCAGCCCCCTGGACGGGTCCAGAAAACTGTTTTTT. This sequence encodes CASSPLDGSRKLFF.

This clone was observed many times. This chain joins TRBV4-1 and TRBJ1-1, with D perhaps TRBD1 (5 bases). Germline V CDR1 and CDR2: MGHRA, YSYEKL. Trimming removed 1 base from V and 8 bases from J, with 14 bases in between. The CDR3 extends over 14 amino acids. The CDR3 region has the DNA TGCGCCAGCAGCCAAGGGGTAGGGGCAGCCGAAGCTTTCTTT. Encoded protein: CASSQGVGAAEAFF.